The sequence of this TCR beta chain was determined in a study of regulatory T cells in long-lasting Graves disease. For the study at large: Less than 3 months of antithyroid drugs had been taken by newly diagnosed Graves' patients.

This clonotype showed up just a few times. Arm-PCR of CDR3 regions and iRepertoire HTBI primers were the basis on which TCR beta libraries were built. Using its own MiXCR run on the multiplex PCR reads, TCRdb lists one record per CDR3 protein. The sample lists a few hundred thousand distinct CDR3 sequences; less than 15% were seen once. As to time point: newly diagnosed GD, antithyroid drugs for less than 3 months. RNA isolated from PBMCs was used to make the TCR library. This CDR3 has 16 residues. V shed 0 bases and J 4 bases; nucleotides not matched to a gene: 4. Germline CDR1 reads SGDLS; CDR2 reads YYNGEE. This same sample was also taken into another study, of T cells in Graves' hyperthyroidism and ophthalmopathy. That work states: It was a median roughly 6.5 months before onset that the model predicted ophthalmopathy.

The sequence came from a man aged 25 to 40 with Graves disease. Source: peripheral blood mononuclear cells (PBMCs), taken at new diagnosis, from a patient treated with antithyroid drugs. V usage is TRBV9 and J usage is TRBJ2-1, with 10 bases that match TRBD1. The CDR3 coding sequence is TGTGCCAGCAGCGTAGGTGGGACAGGGGCTTACAATGAGCAGTTCTTC. The encoded protein is CASSVGGTGAYNEQFF.